This T cell receptor beta chain was profiled in a study of blood T cells in healthy people across ages. Whole-study findings and limits: Strong correlation was found linking TCR beta diversity to naive T cell percentage.

The germline V and J ends were trimmed by 7 bases and 0 bases, with 10 bases remaining between them. CDR3 length: 14 residues. From germline, CDR1 is MNHEY and CDR2 SVGEGT. Primed by a sample-barcoded 5' primer and a J-beta primer mix, a second PCR proceeded for about 7 to 11 cycles. TCRdb reprocessed the 5' RACE reads with MiXCR, giving one entry per CDR3 protein. There are roughly 700,000 distinct CDR3 sequences in the sample; approximately 25% occur only once, and 9.4% lies in the top ten. As for this clonotype: Its antigen is still unknown.

This sample also belongs to another study, concerning T cells of mothers and their children. That source reports: Thymic selection molds TCR recombination output in much the same way for related pairs as for unrelated pairs.

The chain is built from TRBV6-2 or TRBV6-3 and TRBJ2-1, with D unclear. The sample taken for sequencing was blood. The receptor was isolated from a boy younger than 18 in good health. CDR3 nucleotide sequence: TGTGCCAGCAAGTCAGGCAGCTCCTACAATGAGCAGTTCTTC. This gives the protein CASKSGSSYNEQFF.